This TCR beta chain was found in a study of T-cell memory formation after mild COVID-19. Findings and caveats of the study: Nothing showed for sure that second-wave clones peaking on day 37 were SARS-CoV-2 specific.

The 5'RACE method, run with constant-segment primers, produced TCR alpha and TCR beta cDNA libraries (carrying sample barcodes and UMIs). TCRdb fed the 5' RACE reads into MiXCR, producing one record per CDR3 protein. The sample records 350,000 to 400,000 distinct CDR3 sequences, under 25% being singletons. About this clonotype itself: Its specificity is unknown.

CDR1 is MNHEY and CDR2 is SMNVEV in the germline V gene (reference sequence). The CDR3 length is 16 residues. V shed 9 bases, J shed 1 base, and the junction held 10 bases outside the gene matches. The chain carries TRBV27 and TRBJ2-1, with 9 bases that match TRBD2. The sequencing input was PBMCs or a T cell subset sorted from them (not recorded which). The TCR originated in an adult woman who had mild COVID-19 (a few samples of this study predate the infection). Cell type and time point are not known. For the CDR3, the DNA is TGTGCCAGTCGCGGGGGGGCGTTTCGGTCCTACAATGAGCAGTTCTTC. As protein: CASRGGAFRSYNEQFF.